Listed below are T cell receptor beta chains from one sample, sequenced in a study of naive and memory T cell subsets. MiXCR, run by TCRdb on the 5' RACE reads, gives a single entry per CDR3 protein. The table records 45,000 to 55,000 distinct CDR3 sequences, approximately 4.8% of them present only once. Every receptor here comes from a female donor in good health. Both conserved end residues are part of each CDR3. The D gene is left open where the match is weak. Clone sizes are shown as once, few or many counts, or a class when the clone is expanded.

size	length	V	J	D	DNA	CDR3
many	13	TRBV29-1	TRBJ1-2	TRBD1	TGCAGCGTTGAAGGGGGACAGCCTTATGGCTACACCTTC	CSVEGGQPYGYTF
many	13	TRBV27	TRBJ2-2	-	TGTGCCACCGTCACAGGGAGTACCGGGGAGCTGTTTTTT	CATVTGSTGELFF
many	13	TRBV30	TRBJ2-7	TRBD1	TGTGCCTGGAGTATGGCAGGGGGCCGCGAGCAGTACTTC	CAWSMAGGREQYF
many	15	TRBV28	TRBJ1-1	TRBD1	TGTGCCAGCAGGGCGGCGGTCAGGGGGCAGAGGGAAGCTTTCTTT	CASRAAVRGQREAFF
many	12	TRBV6-6	TRBJ1-1	-	TGTGCCAGCAGTTACTCGAGGACTGAAGCTTTCTTT	CASSYSRTEAFF
many	13	TRBV6-1	TRBJ1-2	TRBD1	TGTGCCAGCACCATGACAGGGACCTATGGCTACACCTTC	CASTMTGTYGYTF
many	16	TRBV20-1	TRBJ2-2	TRBD2	TGCAGTGCCACAGAGCTAGCGGGACTAGTTACCGGGGAGCTGTTTTTT	CSATELAGLVTGELFF
many	13	TRBV18	TRBJ1-1	-	TGTGCCAGCTCACCCAAGGAGAACACTGAAGCTTTCTTT	CASSPKENTEAFF
many	14	TRBV18	TRBJ1-5	TRBD1	TGTGCCAGCTCAATCACAGGGGACAATCAGCCCCAGCATTTT	CASSITGDNQPQHF
many	15	TRBV29-1	TRBJ2-7	-	TGCAGCGTCCTAACGACGGTTACAGGGTTGAACGAGCAGTACTTC	CSVLTTVTGLNEQYF
many	11	TRBV7-9	TRBJ1-4	-	TGTGCCAGCAGCGACGCAAGGGAACTGTTTTTT	CASSDARELFF
many	18	TRBV10-3	TRBJ2-3	-	TGTGCCATCAAAAGCGTCAAAGGTGACGTTTGGGGCACAGATACGCAGTATTTT	CAIKSVKGDVWGTDTQYF
many	14	TRBV2	TRBJ2-3	-	TGTGCCAGCAGTGAAGCGAAAGGGGCAGATACGCAGTATTTT	CASSEAKGADTQYF
few	17	TRBV7-2	TRBJ2-2	TRBD1	TGTGCCAGCAGCTTAGTTACAGGGGGCTGGAACACCGGGGAGCTGTTTTTT	CASSLVTGGWNTGELFF
many	15	TRBV20-1	TRBJ2-3	TRBD2	TGCAGTGCTCGGCCGGGAGGCCCCTACCTGGATACGCAGTATTTT	CSARPGGPYLDTQYF
many	17	TRBV7-9	TRBJ1-3	TRBD1	TGTGCCAGCAGCTATGTGGACAGGGTGGTTTCTGGAAACACCATATATTTT	CASSYVDRVVSGNTIYF
many	12	TRBV18	TRBJ2-7	-	TGTGCCAGCTCACGGGGGAGCTACGAGCAGTACTTC	CASSRGSYEQYF
many	16	TRBV28	TRBJ1-3	-	TGTGCCAGCAGTTTTAAAGGGACCCACTCTGGAAACACCATATATTTT	CASSFKGTHSGNTIYF
many	11	TRBV29-1	TRBJ2-1	-	TGCAGCGTTGTATTAGACAATGAGCAGTTCTTC	CSVVLDNEQFF